Presented here are 8 T cell receptor beta chains from one specimen sequenced in a study of shared clonotypes between healthy human individuals. Clones were sequenced by immunoSEQ multiplex PCR, and TCRdb holds only the in-frame ones, with some missing. The repertoire holds about 380,000 clones, approximately 96% seen once, with around 0.32% in the top ten. Sequencing input: memory CD8+ T cells sorted from blood. Subset here: CD45RO+ cells pooled with CCR7-negative TemRA cells. The source of these receptors is a man aged 25-45 years in good health.

J is TRBJ2-5 and V is TRBV6-1; TRBD1 aligns across 8 bases. The CDR3 extends over 13 amino acids. Germline-derived CDR1 and CDR2 are MNHNS and SASEGT. The V segment lost 6 bases and the J segment 5 bases; nucleotides outside the gene matches: 5. The DNA of the CDR3 is TGTGCCAGCAGACGCAGGGGGCAGGAGACCCAGTACTTC. Translating it yields CASRRRGQETQYF.

Written as DNA, the CDR3 is TGCGCCAGCAGCTTACTAGCGGGAGGTTACAATGAGCAGTTCTTC. Amino acids: CASSLLAGGYNEQFF. The V and J genes are TRBV4-1 and TRBJ2-1, with TRBD2 identical over 12 bases. This CDR3 comprises 15 residues. Unmatched junction bases numbered 3, after V lost 5 bases and J lost 4 bases. Germline CDR1 and CDR2: MGHRA and YSYEKL.

The J gene is TRBJ2-1, the V gene TRBV28; D is possibly TRBD2 (6 bases). The length of the CDR3 is 16 residues. V lost 3 bases and J lost 3, with 15 bases in between. Germline CDR1 and CDR2: MDHEN and SYDVKM. CDR3 DNA sequence: TGTGCCAGCAGTTTCGGGGGACTCCTCCTCTACAATGAGCAGTTCTTC. This codes for CASSFGGLLLYNEQFF.

This chain joins TRBV6-6 and TRBJ2-3; D perhaps matches TRBD1 (5 bases). V gave up 2 bases and J gave up 5 bases, with 5 bases separating them. The germline V gene has CDR1 MNHNY and CDR2 SVGAGI (reference sequence). This CDR3 is 12 amino acids long. Written as DNA, the CDR3 is TGTGCCAGCAGTTACAGGGGAGATACGCAGTATTTT. Translating it yields CASSYRGDTQYF.

The V gene is TRBV19, the J gene TRBJ1-5, with TRBD1 matching over 8 bases. The CDR3 contains 13 residues. The ends lost 8 bases at V and 9 bases at J; junction bases unmatched: 9. Germline V gene lookup returns CDR1 LNHDA and CDR2 SQIVND (reference sequence). The CDR3 DNA reads as TGTGCCAGTGGGACAGGCGCAGTTGGGCCCCAGCATTTT. Translated: CASGTGAVGPQHF. Looking up the rest from reference TRBV19 and TRBJ1-5 gives the full variable domain: DGGITQSPKYLFRKEGQNVTLSCEQNLNHDAMYWYRQDPGQGLRLIYYSQIVNDFQKGDIAEGYSVSREKKESFPLTVTSAQKNPTAFYLCASGTGAVGPQHFGDGTRLSIL.

The V call is TRBV7-9, the J call TRBJ2-7; 12 bases match TRBD2. This CDR3 has 16 amino acids. V dropped 1 base and J dropped 4; count of bases not matched to a gene: 5. CDR1 is SEHNR and CDR2 is FQNEAQ in the germline V gene (reference sequence). CDR3 residues: CASSLVYTSGRYEQYF. CDR3 in DNA: TGTGCCAGCAGCTTAGTGTACACTAGCGGGAGGTACGAGCAGTACTTC.

The sample holds one count of this clone. The rearrangement joins TRBV29-1 to TRBJ2-5; unclear D gene. Per germline, CDR1 SQVTM and CDR2 ANQGSEA. The V end lost 1 base, the J end lost 2 bases, and 5 bases lay between the germline ends. The CDR3 loop spans 12 amino acids. The CDR3 nucleotides read TGCAGCGTTGAAGGTCAACAAGAGACCCAGTACTTC. Translated: CSVEGQQETQYF.

The chain couples TRBV18 to TRBJ2-7; a possible D gene is TRBD1 (5 bases). The germline V gene has CDR1 KGHSH and CDR2 LQKENI. V shed 4 bases and J shed 5 bases, with 12 bases lying between them. The CDR3 runs to 13 residues. CDR3 DNA: TGTGCCAGCTCACAAGTCCAGGGTAACGAGCAGTACTTC. Translated: CASSQVQGNEQYF.